This passage covers 6 T cell receptor beta chains from one sample sequenced in a study of cytomegalovirus exposure and HLA in healthy donors. In the PCR, 60 Vbeta and 13 Jbeta primers were used. Sequencing was performed with immunoSEQ multiplex PCR; in TCRdb, only in-frame clones are kept and a portion is missing. This sample has roughly 200,000 clones; around 77% occur once, and the top ten carry over 2%. Sequencing was done on a sample of PBMCs. These receptors were obtained from a man aged 60 to 69 in good health and CMV-seronegative.

The chain carries TRBV10-3 and TRBJ2-3; possibly TRBD2 for D (5 bases). The V gene lost 6 bases and the J gene lost 3 bases, with 13 bases spanning the gap. Germline-derived CDR1 and CDR2 are ENHRY and SYGVKD. CDR3 length equals 14 residues. The CDR3 nucleotides read TGTGCCATCAGCCCTTCCGGGGAGACAGATACGCAGTATTTT. Amino acids: CAISPSGETDTQYF.

The chain couples TRBV5-1 to TRBJ1-1, with D maybe TRBD1 (5 bases). This CDR3 is 15 amino acids long. In germline, CDR1 is SGHRS, CDR2 YFSETQ. Deletions cut 0 bases from V and 6 bases from J, with 15 bases between. Written as DNA, the CDR3 is TGCGCCAGCAGCTTGGGGTTAGGGGTGTTCGCTGAAGCTTTCTTT. Encoded protein: CASSLGLGVFAEAFF. The full variable domain, completed using reference TRBV5-1 and TRBJ1-1, is KAGVTQTPRYLIKTRGQQVTLSCSPISGHRSVSWYQQTPGQGLQFLFEYFSETQRNKGNFPGRFSGRQFSNSRSEMNVSTLELGDSALYLCASSLGLGVFAEAFFGQGTRLTVV.

The CDR3 DNA follows: TGTGCCAGCAGCCCCACGGGACTAGCGGGGGTTGCTGGGGCCAACGTCCTGACTTTC. This codes for CASSPTGLAGVAGANVLTF. The chain links TRBV7-2 to TRBJ2-6; 14 bases line up with TRBD2. The germline gives CDR1 SGHTA, CDR2 FQGNSA. V gave up 5 bases and J gave up 2 bases; unmatched junction bases: 8. The CDR3 has 19 residues.

This clone has just a few counts. This chain connects TRBV7-9 to TRBJ1-1; unclear D gene. V lost 5 bases and J lost 7, with 17 bases in between. CDR3 size: 14 residues. Germline lookup yields CDR1 SEHNR and CDR2 FQNEAQ (reference sequence). The CDR3 DNA is TGTGCCAGCAGCACCTTATCGACGGCTAGTGAAGCTTTCTTT. Amino acids: CASSTLSTASEAFF.

This chain connects TRBV4-1 to TRBJ2-7, with 7 bases fitting TRBD1. The CDR3 runs to 14 residues. CDR1 is MGHRA, CDR2 YSYEKL, per germline. V was pared by 0 bases and J by 3 bases, with 2 bases of the junction left unmatched. The CDR3 nucleotides are TGCGCCAGCAGCCAAGAGACAGGGAACTACGAGCAGTACTTC. This encodes CASSQETGNYEQYF.

The CDR3 is CASSFKGLAVISYEQYF. CDR3 DNA sequence: TGTGCCAGCAGCTTTAAGGGACTAGCGGTGATCTCCTACGAGCAGTACTTC. This chain uses TRBV5-5 with TRBJ2-7; 11 bases match TRBD2. V lost 2 bases to trimming and J lost 0 bases; unmatched junction nucleotides: 7. Germline CDR1 SGHKS, CDR2 YYEKEE (reference sequence). The CDR3 length is 17 residues. The full variable domain, its missing parts supplied by reference TRBV5-5 and TRBJ2-7, is DAGVTQSPTHLIKTRGQQVTLRCSPISGHKSVSWYQQVLGQGPQFIFQYYEKEERGRGNFPDRFSARQFPNYSSELNVNALLLGDSALYLCASSFKGLAVISYEQYFGPGTRLTVT.